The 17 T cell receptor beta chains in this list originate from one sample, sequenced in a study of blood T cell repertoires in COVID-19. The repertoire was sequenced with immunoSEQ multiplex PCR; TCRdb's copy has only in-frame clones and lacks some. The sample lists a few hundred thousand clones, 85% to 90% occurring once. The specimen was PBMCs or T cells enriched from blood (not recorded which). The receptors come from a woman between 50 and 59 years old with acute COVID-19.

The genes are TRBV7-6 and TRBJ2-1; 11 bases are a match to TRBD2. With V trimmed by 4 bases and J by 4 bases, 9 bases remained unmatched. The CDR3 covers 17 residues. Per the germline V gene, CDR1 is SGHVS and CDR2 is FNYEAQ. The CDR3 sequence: CASSSPPGTSGYNEQFF. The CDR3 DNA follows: TGTGCCAGCAGCTCCCCACCCGGGACTAGCGGATACAATGAGCAGTTCTTC. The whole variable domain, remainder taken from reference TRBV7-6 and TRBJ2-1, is GAGVSQSPRYKVTKRGQDVALRCDPISGHVSLYWYRQALGQGPEFLTYFNYEAQQDKSGLPNDRFSAERPEGSISTLTIQRTEQRDSAMYRCASSSPPGTSGYNEQFFGPGTRLTVL.

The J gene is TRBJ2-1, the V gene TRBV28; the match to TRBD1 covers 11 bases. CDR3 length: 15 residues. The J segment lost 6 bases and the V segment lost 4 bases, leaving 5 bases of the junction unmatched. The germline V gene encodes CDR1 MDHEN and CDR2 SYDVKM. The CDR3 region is CASSSSDRGLNEQFF. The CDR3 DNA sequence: TGTGCCAGCAGTTCATCGGACAGGGGGCTCAATGAGCAGTTCTTC.

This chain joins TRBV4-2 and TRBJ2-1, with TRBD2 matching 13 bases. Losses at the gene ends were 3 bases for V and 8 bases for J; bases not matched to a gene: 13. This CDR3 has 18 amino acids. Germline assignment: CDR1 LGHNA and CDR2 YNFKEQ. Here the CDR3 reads CASSQSTAGLAGAYEQFF. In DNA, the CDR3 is TGTGCCAGCAGCCAGTCAACAGCCGGACTAGCGGGAGCATATGAGCAGTTCTTC.

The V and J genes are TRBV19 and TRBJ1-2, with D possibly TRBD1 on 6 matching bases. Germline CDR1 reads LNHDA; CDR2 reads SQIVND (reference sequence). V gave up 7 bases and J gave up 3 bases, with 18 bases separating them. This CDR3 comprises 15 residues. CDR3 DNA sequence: TGTGCCAGTACACTATTCGGGGGGCTAGACTATGGCTACACCTTC. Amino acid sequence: CASTLFGGLDYGYTF.

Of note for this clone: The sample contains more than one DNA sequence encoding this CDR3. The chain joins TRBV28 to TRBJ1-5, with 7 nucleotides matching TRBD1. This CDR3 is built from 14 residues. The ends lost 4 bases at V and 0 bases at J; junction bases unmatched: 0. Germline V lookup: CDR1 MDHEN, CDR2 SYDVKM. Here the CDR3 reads CASSSGGSNQPQHF. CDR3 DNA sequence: TGTGCCAGCAGTTCAGGGGGTAGCAATCAGCCCCAGCATTTT.

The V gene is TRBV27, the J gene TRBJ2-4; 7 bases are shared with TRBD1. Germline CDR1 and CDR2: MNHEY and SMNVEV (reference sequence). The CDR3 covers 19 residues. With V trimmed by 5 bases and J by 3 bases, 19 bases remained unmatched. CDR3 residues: CASSPLRTNRGKGKNIQYF. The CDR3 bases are TGTGCCAGCAGTCCCCTACGTACGAACAGGGGAAAGGGCAAAAACATTCAGTACTTC.

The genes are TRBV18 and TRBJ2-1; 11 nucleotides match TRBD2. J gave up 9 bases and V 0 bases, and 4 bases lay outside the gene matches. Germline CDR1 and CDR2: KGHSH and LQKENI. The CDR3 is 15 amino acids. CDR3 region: CASSPPLAGGAEQFF. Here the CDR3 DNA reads TGTGCCAGCTCACCACCCCTAGCGGGAGGAGCTGAGCAGTTCTTC.

The CDR3 reads CASSEARDQETQYF. CDR3 coding DNA: TGTGCCAGCAGTGAAGCCAGGGACCAAGAGACCCAGTACTTC. V usage is TRBV2 and J usage is TRBJ2-5; TRBD1 is a possible D gene (5 bases). Trimming removed 0 bases at V and 0 bases at J, with 5 bases between. The germline V gene encodes CDR1 SNHLY and CDR2 FYNNEI. The CDR3 has 14 residues.

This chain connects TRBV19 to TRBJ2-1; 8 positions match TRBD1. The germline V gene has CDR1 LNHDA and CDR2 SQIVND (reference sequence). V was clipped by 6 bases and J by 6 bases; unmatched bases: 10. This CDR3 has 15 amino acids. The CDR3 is CASRSGTGWPNEQFF. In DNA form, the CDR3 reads TGTGCCAGTAGATCCGGGACAGGATGGCCCAATGAGCAGTTCTTC.

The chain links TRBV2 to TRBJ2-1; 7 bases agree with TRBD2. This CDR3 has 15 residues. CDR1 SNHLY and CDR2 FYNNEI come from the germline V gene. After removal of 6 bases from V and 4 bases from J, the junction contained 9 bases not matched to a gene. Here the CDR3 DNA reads TGTGCCAGCAGCGATGCGACTAGCCGATACAATGAGCAGTTCTTC. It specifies CASSDATSRYNEQFF.

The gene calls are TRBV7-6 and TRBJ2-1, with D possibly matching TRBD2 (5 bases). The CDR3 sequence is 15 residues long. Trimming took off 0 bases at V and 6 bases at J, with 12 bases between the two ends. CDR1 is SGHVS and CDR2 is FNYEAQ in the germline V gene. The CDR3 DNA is TGTGCCAGCAGCTTAGCGCCCGGGGTAGCCAATGAGCAGTTCTTC. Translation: CASSLAPGVANEQFF.

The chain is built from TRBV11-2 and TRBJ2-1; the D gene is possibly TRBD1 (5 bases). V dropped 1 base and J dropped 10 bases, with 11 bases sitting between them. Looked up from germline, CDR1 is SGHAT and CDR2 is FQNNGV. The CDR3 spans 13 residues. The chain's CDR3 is CASSLGHRSEQFF. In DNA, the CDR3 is TGTGCCAGCAGCTTAGGGCACAGGAGCGAGCAGTTCTTC.

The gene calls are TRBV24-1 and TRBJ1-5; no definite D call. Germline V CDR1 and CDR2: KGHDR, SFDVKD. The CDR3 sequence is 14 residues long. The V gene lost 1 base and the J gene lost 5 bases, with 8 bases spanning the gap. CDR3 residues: CATSDFFSYQPQHF. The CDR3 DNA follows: TGTGCCACCAGTGATTTTTTCAGTTATCAGCCCCAGCATTTT.

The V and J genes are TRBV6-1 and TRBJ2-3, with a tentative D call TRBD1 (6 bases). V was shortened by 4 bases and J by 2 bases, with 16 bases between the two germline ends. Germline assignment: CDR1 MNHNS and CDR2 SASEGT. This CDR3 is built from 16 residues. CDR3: CASSGTQGFDTDTQYF. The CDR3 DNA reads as TGTGCCAGCAGTGGCACACAGGGTTTTGACACAGATACGCAGTATTTT.

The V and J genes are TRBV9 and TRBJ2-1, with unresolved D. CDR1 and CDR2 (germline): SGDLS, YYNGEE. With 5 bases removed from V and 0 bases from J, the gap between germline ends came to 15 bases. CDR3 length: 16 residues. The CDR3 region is CASSFNKRSSYNEQFF. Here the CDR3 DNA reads TGTGCCAGCAGTTTCAATAAACGGAGCTCCTACAATGAGCAGTTCTTC.

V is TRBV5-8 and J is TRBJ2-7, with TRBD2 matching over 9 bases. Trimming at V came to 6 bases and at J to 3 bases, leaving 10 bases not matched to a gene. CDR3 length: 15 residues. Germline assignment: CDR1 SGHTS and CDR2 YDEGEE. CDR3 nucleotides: TGTGCCAGCACCCAGACTAGCGGAGGGTTCTACGAGCAGTACTTC. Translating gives CASTQTSGGFYEQYF.

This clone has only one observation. The CDR3 spells CASSLARGANTEAFF. The DNA for the CDR3 is TGTGCCAGCAGCTTGGCCAGGGGGGCGAACACTGAAGCTTTCTTT. The V call is TRBV7-6, the J call TRBJ1-1, with 7 bases identical to TRBD1. Trimming removed 3 bases from V and 1 base from J; junction bases left unmatched: 5. The CDR3 has 15 amino acids. The germline CDR1 and CDR2 sequences are SGHVS and FNYEAQ.